Each of the 10 T cell receptor beta chains below was sequenced from the same sample in a study of post-analysis software for immune sequencing data. Findings and caveats of the study: Relative to controls, patients had several TRBV segments at higher frequency, with TRBV5-6, TRBV5-1 and TRBV20-1 among these.

Prepared libraries of TCR beta cDNA carried unique molecular identifiers. TCRdb redid the calling of the PCR reads with MiXCR, one entry per CDR3 protein. The table includes some 700,000 distinct CDR3 sequences, 55% to 60% detected once. No cognate antigen is known for these TCRs. The sequenced sample was blood. Receptors were obtained from a girl between 2 and 10 years old with multiple sclerosis.

This clonotype showed up just a few times. The chain joins TRBV6-6 to TRBJ2-1, with D unclear. The V end was cut by 4 bases, the J end by 0 bases, with 7 bases between. Germline lookup yields CDR1 MNHNY and CDR2 SVGAGI (reference sequence). The CDR3 extends over 14 amino acids. The DNA for the CDR3 is TGTGCCAGCAGTTCCTTTAGCTCCTACAATGAGCAGTTCTTC. As protein: CASSSFSSYNEQFF.

The chain is built from TRBV3-1 and TRBJ2-5, with 7 bases fitting TRBD2. The CDR3 runs to 15 residues. Trimming at V came to 1 base and at J to 11 bases, leaving 13 bases not matched to a gene. Germline values: CDR1 LGHDT, CDR2 YNNKEL (reference sequence). CDR3 in amino acids: CASSQGSGVGDEQYF. Written as DNA, the CDR3 is TGTGCCAGCAGCCAAGGAAGCGGGGTAGGGGATGAGCAGTACTTC.

The J gene is TRBJ2-5, the V gene TRBV12-3 or TRBV12-4; 15 bases map to TRBD2. This CDR3 is 16 amino acids long. V lost 5 bases and J lost 5; bases outside the gene matches: 6. Written as DNA, the CDR3 is TGTGCCAGCAGTCTCGGACTAGCGGGAGGGCCGGAGACCCAGTACTTC. It codes for CASSLGLAGGPETQYF.

This clonotype has a handful of counts. The V and J genes are TRBV12-5 and TRBJ1-5, with 9 bases aligning to TRBD1. CDR3 length equals 16 residues. V lost 7 bases and J lost 4; bases outside the gene matches: 11. Germline V CDR1 and CDR2: LGHNT, FRNRAP. CDR3 coding DNA: TGTGCTAGTGCCAATCTGGACAGGGGTCTAAATCAGCCCCAGCATTTT. Its translation is CASANLDRGLNQPQHF.

This clonotype was observed once. The chain carries TRBV11-2 and TRBJ2-3, with D perhaps being TRBD1 or TRBD2 (5 bases each). Germline assignment: CDR1 SGHAT and CDR2 FQNNGV. V lost 1 base to trimming and J lost 9 bases, with 11 bases between them. The CDR3 is 13 amino acids. This CDR3 reads CASSLGWDLTQYF. For the CDR3, the DNA is TGTGCCAGCAGCTTAGGGTGGGACCTAACGCAGTATTTT.

The chain is built from TRBV20-1 and TRBJ2-7; 11 bases are a match to TRBD2. CDR3 length: 15 amino acids. CDR1 is DFQATT, CDR2 SNEGSKA, per germline (reference sequence). Trimming cost V 6 bases and J 5 bases; bases outside gene matches: 12. CDR3 bases: TGCAGTGCGAAGATAGCGGGAGGGCCCGACGACGAGCAGTACTTC. This codes for CSAKIAGGPDDEQYF.

J is TRBJ1-2 and V is TRBV29-1, with a tentative D call TRBD1 (6 bases). The germline gives CDR1 SQVTM, CDR2 ANQGSEA. The CDR3 has 14 amino acids. Between the trimmed V and J ends, which lost 3 bases and 4 bases, there was a span of 15 bases. CDR3 DNA sequence: TGCAGCGTTGAGGGGGCTCCTGGCGGCTATGGCTACACCTTC. This codes for CSVEGAPGGYGYTF.

The V gene is TRBV25-1, the J gene TRBJ2-2, with D tentatively TRBD2 (6 bases). Germline V gene lookup returns CDR1 MGHDK and CDR2 SYGVNS. Trimming removed 5 bases at V and 8 bases at J, with 15 bases between. This CDR3 has 14 amino acids. Here the CDR3 reads CASSKIGEAGELFF. In DNA, the CDR3 is TGTGCCAGCAGTAAGATAGGGGAGGCGGGGGAGCTGTTTTTT.

This clonotype was seen a few times. This rearrangement joins TRBV6-6 to TRBJ2-1; 7 nucleotides line up with TRBD1. Per germline, CDR1 MNHNY and CDR2 SVGAGI (reference sequence). J gave up 0 bases and V 0 bases, and 2 bases lay outside the gene matches. CDR3 length: 16 residues. For the CDR3, the DNA is TGTGCCAGCAGTTACTCGAGGGACAGCTCCTACAATGAGCAGTTCTTC. It encodes CASSYSRDSSYNEQFF.

The V call is TRBV7-9, the J call TRBJ2-7, with 9 bases lining up with TRBD1. The end of the DNA aligns better with TRBJ2-5, so the J call may be wrong. Germline V gives CDR1 SEHNR, CDR2 FQNEAQ (reference sequence). The CDR3 loop spans 17 amino acids. CDR3: CASSSGRTGGHEETQYF. The CDR3 nucleotides read TGTGCCAGCAGCTCCGGCCGAACAGGGGGCCACGAGGAGACCCAGTACTTC.